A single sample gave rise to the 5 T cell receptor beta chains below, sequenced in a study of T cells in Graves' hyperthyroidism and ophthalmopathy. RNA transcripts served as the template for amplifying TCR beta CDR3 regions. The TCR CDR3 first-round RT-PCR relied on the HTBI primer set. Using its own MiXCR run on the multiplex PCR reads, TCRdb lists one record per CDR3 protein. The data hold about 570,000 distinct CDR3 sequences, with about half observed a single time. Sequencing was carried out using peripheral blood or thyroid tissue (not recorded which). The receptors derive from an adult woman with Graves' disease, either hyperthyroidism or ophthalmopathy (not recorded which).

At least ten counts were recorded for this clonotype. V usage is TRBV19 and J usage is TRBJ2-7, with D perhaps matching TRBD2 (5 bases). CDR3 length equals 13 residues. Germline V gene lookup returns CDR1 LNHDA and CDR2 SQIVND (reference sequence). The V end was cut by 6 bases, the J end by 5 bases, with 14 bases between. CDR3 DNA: TGTGCCAGTAGAGAAGGTTTCGGGGACGAGCAGTACTTC. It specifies CASREGFGDEQYF.

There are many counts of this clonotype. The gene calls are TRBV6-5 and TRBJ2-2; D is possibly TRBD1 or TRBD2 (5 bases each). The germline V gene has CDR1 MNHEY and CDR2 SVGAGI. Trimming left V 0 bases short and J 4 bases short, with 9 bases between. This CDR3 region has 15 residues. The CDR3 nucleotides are TGTGCCAGCAGTTACTCAGGGGCGGGCACCGGGGAGCTGTTTTTT. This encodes CASSYSGAGTGELFF.

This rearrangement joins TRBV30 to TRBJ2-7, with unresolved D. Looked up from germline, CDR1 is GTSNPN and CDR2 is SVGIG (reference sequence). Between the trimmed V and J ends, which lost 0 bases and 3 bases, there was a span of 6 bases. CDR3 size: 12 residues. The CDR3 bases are TGTGCCTGGAGTGTACTTGGCTACGAGCAGTACTTC. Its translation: CAWSVLGYEQYF.

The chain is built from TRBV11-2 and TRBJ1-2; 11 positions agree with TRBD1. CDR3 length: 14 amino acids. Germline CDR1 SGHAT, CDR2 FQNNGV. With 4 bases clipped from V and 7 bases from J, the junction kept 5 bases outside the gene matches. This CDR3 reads CASSSTGTGGGYTF. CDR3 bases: TGTGCCAGCAGCTCTACCGGGACAGGGGGTGGCTACACCTTC.

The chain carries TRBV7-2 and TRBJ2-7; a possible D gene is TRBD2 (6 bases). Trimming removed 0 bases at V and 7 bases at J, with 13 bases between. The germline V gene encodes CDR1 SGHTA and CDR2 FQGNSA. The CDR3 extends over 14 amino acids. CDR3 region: CASSLARGTGEQYF. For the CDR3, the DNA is TGTGCCAGCAGCTTAGCGCGCGGGACCGGGGAGCAGTACTTC.